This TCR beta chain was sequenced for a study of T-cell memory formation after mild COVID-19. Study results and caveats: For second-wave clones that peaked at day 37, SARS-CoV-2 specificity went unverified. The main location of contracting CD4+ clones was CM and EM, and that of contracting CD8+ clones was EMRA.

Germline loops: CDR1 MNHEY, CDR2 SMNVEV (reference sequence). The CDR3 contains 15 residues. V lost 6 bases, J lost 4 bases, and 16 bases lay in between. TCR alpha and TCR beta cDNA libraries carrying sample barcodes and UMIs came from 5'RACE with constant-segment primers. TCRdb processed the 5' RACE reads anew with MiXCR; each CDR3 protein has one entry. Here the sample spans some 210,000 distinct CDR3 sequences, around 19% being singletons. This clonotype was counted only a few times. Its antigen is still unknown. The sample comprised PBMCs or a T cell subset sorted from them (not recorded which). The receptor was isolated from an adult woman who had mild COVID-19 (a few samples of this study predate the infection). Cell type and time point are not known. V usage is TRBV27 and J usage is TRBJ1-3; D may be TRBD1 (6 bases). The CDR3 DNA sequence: TGTGCCAGCAGGGGGGGGGCAGGGCGCGGAAACACCATATATTTT. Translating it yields CASRGGAGRGNTIYF.